This T cell receptor beta chain was sequenced in a study of T-cell reconstitution after alpha-beta-depleted transplantation in children. This CDR3 spans 14 amino acids. CDR1 and CDR2 from the germline V gene are SGDLS and YYNGEE. The germline V and J ends were trimmed by 6 bases and 5 bases, with 14 bases remaining between them. A TCRbeta library incorporating unique molecular identifiers was prepared. Each CDR3 protein is one row after TCRdb ran MiXCR on the PCR reads. Of 330,000 or so distinct CDR3 sequences listed, just over 7.5% are singletons. Regarding the study as a whole: From surviving recipient T cells and thymic progenitors came the high day-60 TCRbeta diversity observed in some patients. The study reportedly traced alpha-beta T cells about two months after transplant to several hundred expanded graft clones. At the one-year point after transplant, T-cell counts and TCRbeta diversity were found to come mostly from T cells that had been newly produced.

This clonotype was detected a few times. The antigen remains unidentified. The chain links TRBV9 to TRBJ2-2; weak D call: TRBD2 (5 bases). The sample consisted of peripheral blood, taken 360 days after TCRalphabeta/CD19-depleted stem cell transplant. The sequence was collected from a female patient aged 2 to 10 who had a stem cell transplant for Fanconi anemia, so the T cells may come from the graft donor. The CDR3 here is CASTRGPVTGELFF. The CDR3 DNA follows: TGTGCCAGCACCCGGGGTCCGGTAACCGGGGAGCTGTTTTTT.